The T cell receptor (beta chain) described here comes from a study of shared clonotypes between healthy human individuals. The study's findings and limits: Researchers sampled blood only, noting tissue repertoires likely differ.

The ends were cut back, 4 bases at V and 0 bases at J, with 7 bases in the middle. The CDR3 consists of 14 residues. CDR1 SGHRS and CDR2 YFSETQ come from the germline V gene. Remarks on this clone: Its target is not known.

It was tens of millions of PBMCs that unsorted samples used for genomic DNA. Per the original data handling: Filtering differed since immunoSEQ provided only junctions, with no quality scores. Using immunoSEQ multiplex PCR, the repertoire was profiled, and TCRdb retains in-frame clones only, with some absent. V, J and clone size are taken as reported in that table, and D and trimming were inferred from the DNA itself. This table has approximately 460,000 clones, approximately 71% appearing once. The source material was PBMCs. J is TRBJ2-2 and V is TRBV5-1, with D unclear. The receptor comes from a middle-aged woman in good health. Some clones in this sample may be carry-over from other donors' samples. Written as DNA, the CDR3 is TGCGCCAGCAGCGGTATCACGAACACCGGGGAGCTGTTTTTT. It specifies CASSGITNTGELFF.